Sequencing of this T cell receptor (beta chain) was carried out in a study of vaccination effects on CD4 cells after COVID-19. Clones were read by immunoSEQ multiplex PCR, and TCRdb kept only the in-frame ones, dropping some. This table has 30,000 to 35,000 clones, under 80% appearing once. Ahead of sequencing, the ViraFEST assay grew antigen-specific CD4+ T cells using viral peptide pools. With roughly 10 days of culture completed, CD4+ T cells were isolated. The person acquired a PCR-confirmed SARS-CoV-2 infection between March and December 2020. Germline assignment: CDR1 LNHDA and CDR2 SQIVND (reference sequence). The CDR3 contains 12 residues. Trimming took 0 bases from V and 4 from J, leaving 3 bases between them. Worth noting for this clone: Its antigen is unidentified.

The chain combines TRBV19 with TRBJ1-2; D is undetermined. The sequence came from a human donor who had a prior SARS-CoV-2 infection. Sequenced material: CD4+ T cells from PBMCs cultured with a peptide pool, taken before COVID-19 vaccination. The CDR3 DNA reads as TGTGCCAGTAGTATAGAGGGCTATGGCTACACCTTC. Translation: CASSIEGYGYTF.